What follows are 24 T cell receptor beta chains derived from one specimen sequenced in a study of T cell responses to AZD1222 COVID-19 vaccine. Sequenced by immunoSEQ multiplex PCR; TCRdb stores in-frame clones only, minus some. The sample has around 180,000 clones, around 94% seen once. This specimen was peripheral blood, taken on day 0 of AZD1222 vaccination. All receptors come from an adult in good health.

V gene TRBV3-1 (or the pseudogene TRBV3-2) combines with J gene TRBJ1-2; TRBD1 matches at 8 bases. The trim removed 0 bases at V and 10 bases at J, leaving 16 bases unmatched. The CDR3 loop spans 17 amino acids. CDR1 LGHDT and CDR2 YNNKEL come from the germline V gene (reference sequence). The CDR3 DNA follows: TGTGCCAGCAGCCAAGATGATAACCAGGGGACAGGCCCCTTCTACACCTTC. Protein sequence: CASSQDDNQGTGPFYTF.

V gene TRBV6-5 combines with J gene TRBJ1-2; TRBD1 matches 7 bases. Trimming cost V 9 bases and J 4 bases; bases outside gene matches: 8. Germline CDR1 MNHEY, CDR2 SVGAGI. CDR3 length: 13 residues. The CDR3 region has the DNA TGTGCCAGTCCAGGGACAGAATCCTATGGCTACACCTTC. Translated, it gives CASPGTESYGYTF.

The chain carries TRBV24-1 and TRBJ1-1, with D maybe TRBD1 (5 bases). CDR1 and CDR2 (germline): KGHDR, SFDVKD. There are 14 residues in the CDR3. The V end lost 3 bases, the J end lost 8 bases, and 15 bases lay between the germline ends. As DNA, the CDR3 is TGTGCCACCAGTGATACCCGCCCTGGGGCAGAAGCTTTCTTT. Translating gives CATSDTRPGAEAFF.

The chain couples TRBV19 to TRBJ1-6; 9 nucleotides agree with TRBD1. CDR1 is LNHDA and CDR2 is SQIVND in the germline V gene (reference sequence). This CDR3 comprises 16 residues. The ends lost 7 bases at V and 6 bases at J; junction bases unmatched: 10. Here the CDR3 reads CASTLGQGRSNSPLHF. In DNA form, the CDR3 reads TGTGCCAGTACCCTGGGACAGGGACGAAGTAATTCACCCCTCCACTTT.

V is TRBV2 and J is TRBJ1-1; the D gene is possibly TRBD1 (5 bases). The germline V gene has CDR1 SNHLY and CDR2 FYNNEI. With 7 bases removed from V and 0 bases from J, the gap between germline ends came to 12 bases. This CDR3 comprises 14 residues. DNA for the CDR3: TGTGCCAGCACCGGGGACCGATTGAACACTGAAGCTTTCTTT. This gives the protein CASTGDRLNTEAFF.

As DNA, the CDR3 is TGTGCCAGCCTGCAGGCAGGCTCCTATAATTCACCCCTCCACTTT. It codes for CASLQAGSYNSPLHF. The chain employs TRBV2 and TRBJ1-6; D call uncertain. This CDR3 has 15 amino acids. The germline CDR1 and CDR2 sequences are SNHLY and FYNNEI. V lost 8 bases, J lost 0 bases, and 11 bases lay in between.

The CDR3 loop is CASSVALGYNEQFF. In nucleotides, the CDR3 is TGTGCCAGCAGCGTAGCTCTGGGGTACAATGAGCAGTTCTTC. The chain couples TRBV9 to TRBJ2-1, with unresolved D. CDR3 length equals 14 residues. Trimming removed 0 bases at V and 4 bases at J, with 8 bases between. Per germline, CDR1 SGDLS and CDR2 YYNGEE.

The rearrangement uses TRBV15 and TRBJ1-1; D is perhaps TRBD1 (6 bases). CDR1 and CDR2 from the germline V gene are LNHNV and YYDKDF (reference sequence). V lost 5 bases and J lost 11, with 18 bases in between. This CDR3 is 13 amino acids long. The CDR3 coding sequence is TGTGCCACCAGCTACTCAGGGGCCTCGCCCGCTTTCTTT. It is translated as CATSYSGASPAFF.

The CDR3 loop is CAISESRQAYEQYF. For the CDR3, the DNA is TGTGCCATCAGTGAGTCGAGACAGGCCTACGAGCAGTACTTC. The chain has TRBV10-3 and TRBJ2-7; a weak D match, TRBD1 (6 bases). The ends were cut back, 0 bases at V and 2 bases at J, with 8 bases in the middle. Germline loops: CDR1 ENHRY, CDR2 SYGVKD. The CDR3 totals 14 residues.

The chain employs TRBV24-1 and TRBJ1-2, with D hard to call. The V gene lost 1 base and the J gene lost 8 bases, with 13 bases spanning the gap. There are 14 residues in the CDR3. Germline V gene data show CDR1 as KGHDR and CDR2 as SFDVKD. The CDR3 sequence: CATSDLWRSEGYTF. In DNA, the CDR3 is TGTGCCACCAGTGATTTATGGAGGTCTGAGGGCTACACCTTC.

The chain combines TRBV4-3 with TRBJ1-1, with 7 bases matching TRBD1. Germline-derived CDR1 and CDR2 are LGHNA and YSLEER. V trimming: 0 bases; J trimming: 1 base; junction bases outside the gene matches: 2. The CDR3 covers 15 residues. The CDR3 sequence is CASSQDTGENTEAFF. In DNA, the CDR3 is TGCGCCAGCAGCCAAGACACAGGGGAGAACACTGAAGCTTTCTTT.

The chain recombines TRBV7-2 with TRBJ2-3; 9 positions match TRBD1. The CDR3 has 15 residues. From germline, CDR1 is SGHTA and CDR2 FQGNSA. The trim removed 5 bases at V and 7 bases at J, leaving 10 bases unmatched. The chain's CDR3 is CASSPRGQGFNTQYF. DNA for the CDR3: TGTGCCAGCAGCCCACGGGGACAGGGTTTTAATACGCAGTATTTT.

J is TRBJ1-2 and V is TRBV7-9, with 8 bases lining up with TRBD1. The CDR3 contains 15 residues. The germline V gene has CDR1 SEHNR and CDR2 FQNEAQ (reference sequence). Germline trimming cut 6 bases from V and 7 bases from J; bases unmatched to any gene: 13. The CDR3 reads CASSPGGGSTGGYTF. CDR3 nucleotide sequence: TGTGCCAGCAGTCCAGGGGGCGGCTCTACGGGTGGCTACACCTTC.

The gene calls are TRBV7-2 and TRBJ1-5, with a possible D match to TRBD1 (5 bases). Looked up from germline, CDR1 is SGHTA and CDR2 is FQGNSA. The CDR3 consists of 15 residues. V was clipped by 3 bases and J by 4 bases, with 13 bases between them. The CDR3 spells CASSLQVGENQPQHF. In nucleotides, the CDR3 is TGTGCCAGCAGCTTGCAGGTGGGGGAAAATCAGCCCCAGCATTTT.

The gene calls are TRBV28 and TRBJ1-4, with 7 bases matching TRBD1. V trimming: 5 bases; J trimming: 8 bases; junction bases outside the gene matches: 8. The CDR3 length is 14 residues. Germline loops: CDR1 MDHEN, CDR2 SYDVKM. CDR3 DNA: TGTGCCAGCAGTATCGACAGGGTAGACGAAAAACTGTTTTTT. Translated, it gives CASSIDRVDEKLFF.

The chain links TRBV6-2 or TRBV6-3 to TRBJ2-7; D is uncertain. In germline, CDR1 is MNHEY, CDR2 SVGEGT. Trimming removed 6 bases at V and 0 bases at J, with 12 bases between. The CDR3 covers 14 residues. The CDR3 region has the DNA TGTGCCAGCAGCCAGTTCGCCGCCTCCTACGAGCAGTACGTC. It translates to CASSQFAASYEQYV.

The chain uses TRBV2 and TRBJ2-2, with TRBD2 matching 7 bases. J lost 8 bases, V lost 2 bases, and 8 bases had no gene match. Germline V gene data show CDR1 as SNHLY and CDR2 as FYNNEI. This CDR3 has 15 residues. Here the CDR3 reads CASSETGLVLGELFF. CDR3 sequence (DNA): TGTGCCAGCAGTGAAACTGGACTAGTTTTAGGGGAGCTGTTTTTT.

This clone was detected only once. V gene TRBV2 combines with J gene TRBJ1-2; TRBD1 matches at 9 bases. The V gene end was trimmed by 3 bases and the J gene end by 2 bases; junction bases not matched to a gene: 1. The CDR3 spans 14 residues. Germline loops: CDR1 SNHLY, CDR2 FYNNEI. Here the CDR3 DNA reads TGTGCCAGCAGTGAGGACAGGGGAAACTATGGCTACACCTTC. Translating gives CASSEDRGNYGYTF.

The chain combines TRBV6-4 with TRBJ1-5, with no clear D. V lost 2 bases, J lost 3 bases, and 17 bases lay in between. CDR3 size: 17 residues. The germline V gene has CDR1 MRHNA and CDR2 SNTAGT. CDR3 residues: CASSDPRPDPYNQPQHF. The CDR3 DNA reads as TGTGCCAGCAGTGACCCCCGGCCCGATCCCTACAATCAGCCCCAGCATTTT.

The V and J genes are TRBV10-3 and TRBJ2-3; 7 bases line up with TRBD1. This CDR3 has 15 residues. Germline CDR1 ENHRY, CDR2 SYGVKD. V was clipped by 2 bases and J by 6 bases; unmatched bases: 8. The CDR3, as DNA: TGTGCCATCAGTGAGCCGGACAGGAAGGAGGATACGCAGTATTTT. It specifies CAISEPDRKEDTQYF.

V gene TRBV7-8 combines with J gene TRBJ1-1; the D is unclear. V was clipped by 1 base and J by 1 base, with 4 bases between them. Germline values: CDR1 SGHVS, CDR2 FQNEAQ. The CDR3 loop spans 13 amino acids. The CDR3 region is CASSLDPNTEAFF. CDR3 nucleotide sequence: TGTGCCAGCAGCTTAGACCCGAACACTGAAGCTTTCTTT.

The chain joins TRBV5-1 to TRBJ2-6, with D possibly TRBD1 on 5 matching bases. Trimming left V 3 bases short and J 0 bases short, with 13 bases between. The CDR3 contains 17 residues. CDR1 and CDR2 from the germline V gene are SGHRS and YFSETQ. The chain's CDR3 is CASSYTGRSSGANVLTF. As DNA, the CDR3 is TGCGCCAGCAGCTATACAGGACGATCCTCTGGGGCCAACGTCCTGACTTTC.

The chain uses TRBV7-9 and TRBJ1-1; D may be TRBD1 (5 bases). The CDR3 runs to 15 residues. The V and J ends lost 5 bases and 2 bases respectively, with 15 bases between them. Germline lookup yields CDR1 SEHNR and CDR2 FQNEAQ (reference sequence). CDR3 residues: CASSGGVLSNTEAFF. The CDR3 coding sequence is TGTGCCAGCAGCGGGGGGGTCTTGTCCAACACTGAAGCTTTCTTT.

V gene TRBV28 combines with J gene TRBJ1-2, with TRBD1 as a possible D gene (5 bases). This CDR3 is built from 14 residues. Trimming pared 2 bases from V and 4 bases from J, leaving 11 bases between. Germline CDR1 MDHEN, CDR2 SYDVKM. The CDR3 reads CASSLGGLSYGYTF. Written as DNA, the CDR3 is TGTGCCAGCAGTTTAGGGGGACTGAGCTATGGCTACACCTTC.